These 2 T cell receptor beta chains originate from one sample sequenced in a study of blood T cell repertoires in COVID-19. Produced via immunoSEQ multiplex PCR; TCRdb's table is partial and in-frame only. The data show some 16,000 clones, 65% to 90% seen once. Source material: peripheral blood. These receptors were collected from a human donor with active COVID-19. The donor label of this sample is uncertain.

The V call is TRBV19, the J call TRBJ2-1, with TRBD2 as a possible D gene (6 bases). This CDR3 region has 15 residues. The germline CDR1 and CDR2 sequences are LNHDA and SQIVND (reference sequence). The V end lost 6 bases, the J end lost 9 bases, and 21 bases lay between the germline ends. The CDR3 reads CASRVMSSDVGEQFF. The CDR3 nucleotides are TGTGCCAGTAGGGTAATGTCTAGCGATGTTGGTGAGCAGTTCTTC.

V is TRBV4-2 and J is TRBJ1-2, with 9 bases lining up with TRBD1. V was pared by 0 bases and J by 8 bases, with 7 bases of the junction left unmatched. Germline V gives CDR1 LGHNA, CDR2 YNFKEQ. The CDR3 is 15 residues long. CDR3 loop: CASSQDWDRVMGYTF. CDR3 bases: TGTGCCAGCAGCCAAGATTGGGACAGGGTGATGGGCTACACCTTC.